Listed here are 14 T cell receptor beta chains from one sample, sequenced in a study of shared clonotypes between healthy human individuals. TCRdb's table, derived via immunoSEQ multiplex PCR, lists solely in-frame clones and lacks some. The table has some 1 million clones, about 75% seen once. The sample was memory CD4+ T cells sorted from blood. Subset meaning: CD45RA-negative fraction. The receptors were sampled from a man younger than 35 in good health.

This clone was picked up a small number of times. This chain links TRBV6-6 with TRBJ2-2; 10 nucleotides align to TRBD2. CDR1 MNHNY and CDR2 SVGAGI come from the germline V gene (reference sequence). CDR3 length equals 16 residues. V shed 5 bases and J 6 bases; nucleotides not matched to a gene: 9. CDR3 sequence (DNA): TGTGCCAGCAGTCGGGGGGGTCTAGCGGGAGCCGGGGAGCTGTTTTTT. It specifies CASSRGGLAGAGELFF.

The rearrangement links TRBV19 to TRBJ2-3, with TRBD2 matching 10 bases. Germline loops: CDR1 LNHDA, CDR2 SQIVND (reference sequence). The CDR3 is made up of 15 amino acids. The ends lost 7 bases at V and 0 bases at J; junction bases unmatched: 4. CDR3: CASTLAGLSTDTQYF. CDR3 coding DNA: TGTGCCAGTACACTAGCGGGACTGAGCACAGATACGCAGTATTTT.

In DNA form, the CDR3 reads TGTGCCAGCAGCGGCGGGGGGCGCTTCAATGAGCAGTTCTTC. Protein product: CASSGGGRFNEQFF. This rearrangement joins TRBV6-1 to TRBJ2-1; 8 positions agree with TRBD2. This CDR3 comprises 14 residues. Germline assignment: CDR1 MNHNS and CDR2 SASEGT. Trimming cost V 6 bases and J 6 bases; bases outside gene matches: 7.

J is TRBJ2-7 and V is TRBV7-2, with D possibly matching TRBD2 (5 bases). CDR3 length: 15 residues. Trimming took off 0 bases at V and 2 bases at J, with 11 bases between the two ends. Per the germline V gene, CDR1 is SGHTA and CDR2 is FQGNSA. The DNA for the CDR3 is TGTGCCAGCAGCTTAGCGGGAGTCGGGACCTACGAGCAGTACTTC. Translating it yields CASSLAGVGTYEQYF.

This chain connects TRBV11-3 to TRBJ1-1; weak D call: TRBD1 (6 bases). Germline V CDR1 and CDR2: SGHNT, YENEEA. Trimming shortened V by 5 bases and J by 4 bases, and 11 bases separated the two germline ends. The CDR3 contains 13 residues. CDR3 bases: TGTGCCAGCAGCCATAAGGGGGGCACTGAAGCTTTCTTT. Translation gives CASSHKGGTEAFF.

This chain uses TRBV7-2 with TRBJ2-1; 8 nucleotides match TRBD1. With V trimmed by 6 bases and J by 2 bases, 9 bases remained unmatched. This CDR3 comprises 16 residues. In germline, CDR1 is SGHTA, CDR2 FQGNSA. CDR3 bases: TGTGCCAGCAGATCACAGGGGGTAGGGACCTACAATGAGCAGTTCTTC. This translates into CASRSQGVGTYNEQFF. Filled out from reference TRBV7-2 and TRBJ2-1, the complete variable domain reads GAGVSQSPSNKVTEKGKDVELRCDPISGHTALYWYRQSLGQGLEFLIYFQGNSAPDKSGLPSDRFSAERTGGSVSTLTIQRTQQEDSAVYLCASRSQGVGTYNEQFFGPGTRLTVL.

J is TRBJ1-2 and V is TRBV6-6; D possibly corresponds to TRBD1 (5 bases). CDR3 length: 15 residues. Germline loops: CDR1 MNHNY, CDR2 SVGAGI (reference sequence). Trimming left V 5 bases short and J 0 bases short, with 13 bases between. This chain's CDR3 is CASSPEGRANYGYTF. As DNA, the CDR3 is TGTGCCAGCAGTCCCGAGGGGCGAGCTAACTATGGCTACACCTTC.

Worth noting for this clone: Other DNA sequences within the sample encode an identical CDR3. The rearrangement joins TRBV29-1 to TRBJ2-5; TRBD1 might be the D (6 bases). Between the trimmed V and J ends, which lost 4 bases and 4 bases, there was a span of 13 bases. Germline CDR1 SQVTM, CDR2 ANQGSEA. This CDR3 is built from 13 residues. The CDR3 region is CSVAVGRGETQYF. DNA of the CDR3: TGCAGCGTTGCGGTTGGCAGGGGAGAGACCCAGTACTTC.

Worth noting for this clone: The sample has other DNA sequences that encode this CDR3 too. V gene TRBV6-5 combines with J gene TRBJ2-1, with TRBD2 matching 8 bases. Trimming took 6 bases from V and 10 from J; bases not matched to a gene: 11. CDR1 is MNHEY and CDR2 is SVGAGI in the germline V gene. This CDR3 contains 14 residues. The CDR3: CASRLAGGTLEQFF. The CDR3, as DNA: TGTGCCAGCAGACTGGCGGGGGGAACCTTGGAGCAGTTCTTC.

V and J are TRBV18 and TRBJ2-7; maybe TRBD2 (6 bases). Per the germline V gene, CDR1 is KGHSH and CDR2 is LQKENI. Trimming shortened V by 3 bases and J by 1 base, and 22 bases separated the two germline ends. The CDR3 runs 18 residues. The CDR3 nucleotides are TGTGCCAGCTCACCTTTATACCCCGCCAGGGAGGTTTCCTACGAGCAGTACTTC. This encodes CASSPLYPAREVSYEQYF.

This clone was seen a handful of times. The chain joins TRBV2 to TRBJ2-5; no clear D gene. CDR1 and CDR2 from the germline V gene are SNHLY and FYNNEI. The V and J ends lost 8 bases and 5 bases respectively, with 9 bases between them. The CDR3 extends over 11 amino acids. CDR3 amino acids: CASGSSETQYF. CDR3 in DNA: TGTGCCAGCGGTAGCAGTGAGACCCAGTACTTC.

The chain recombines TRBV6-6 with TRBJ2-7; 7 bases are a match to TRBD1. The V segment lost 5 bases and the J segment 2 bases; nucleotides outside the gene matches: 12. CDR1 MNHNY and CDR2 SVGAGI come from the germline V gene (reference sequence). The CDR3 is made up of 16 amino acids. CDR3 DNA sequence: TGTGCCAGCAGTGGGACAGCGAGAATGAGACCCTACGAGCAGTACTTC. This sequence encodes CASSGTARMRPYEQYF.

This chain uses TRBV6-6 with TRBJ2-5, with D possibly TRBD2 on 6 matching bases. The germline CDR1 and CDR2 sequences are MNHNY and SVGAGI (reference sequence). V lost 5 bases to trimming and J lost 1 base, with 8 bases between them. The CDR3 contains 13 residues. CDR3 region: CASSRTIQETQYF. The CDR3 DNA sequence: TGTGCCAGCAGTCGGACTATCCAAGAGACCCAGTACTTC.

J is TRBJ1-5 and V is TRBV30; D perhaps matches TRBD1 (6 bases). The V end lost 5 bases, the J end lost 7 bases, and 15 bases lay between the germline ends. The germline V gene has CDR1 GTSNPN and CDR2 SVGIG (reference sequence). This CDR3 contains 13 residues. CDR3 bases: TGTGCCTGGGAGCAGGGGTTTGGCCAGCCCCAGCATTTT. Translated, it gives CAWEQGFGQPQHF.